The text below deals with one T cell receptor beta chain. Clones were sequenced by immunoSEQ multiplex PCR, and TCRdb holds only the in-frame ones, with some missing. Altogether under 350,000 clones are present, over 65% being singletons, with the ten largest covering less than 6%. The CDR3 consists of 15 residues. The germline V and J ends were trimmed by 5 bases and 1 base, with 13 bases remaining between them. Germline lookup yields CDR1 LNHDA and CDR2 SQIVND (reference sequence). These data are taken from a study of blood T cell repertoires in COVID-19. Across the study: COVID-19 samples collected from the United States, Italy and Spain covered acute and convalescent phases.

The sample consisted of peripheral blood. The TCR sequence derives from a man in his sixties who had recovered from COVID-19. This chain joins TRBV19 and TRBJ2-3; D remains unclear. The CDR3 DNA follows: TGTGCCAGTAGTCCAGACTTGGCGGGCACAGATACGCAGTATTTT. This sequence encodes CASSPDLAGTDTQYF.